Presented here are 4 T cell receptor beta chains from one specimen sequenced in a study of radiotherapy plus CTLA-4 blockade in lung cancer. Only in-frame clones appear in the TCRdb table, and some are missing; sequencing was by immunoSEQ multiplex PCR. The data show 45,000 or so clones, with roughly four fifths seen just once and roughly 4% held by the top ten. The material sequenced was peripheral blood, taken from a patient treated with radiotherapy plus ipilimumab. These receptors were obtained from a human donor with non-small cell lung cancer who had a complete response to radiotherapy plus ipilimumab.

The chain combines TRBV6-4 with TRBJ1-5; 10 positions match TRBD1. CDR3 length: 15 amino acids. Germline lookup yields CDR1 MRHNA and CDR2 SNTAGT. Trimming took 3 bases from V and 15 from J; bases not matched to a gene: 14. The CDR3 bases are TGTGCCAGCAGTGAGACCGGGACAGGGGCTTGGATACCGCATTTT. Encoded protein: CASSETGTGAWIPHF.

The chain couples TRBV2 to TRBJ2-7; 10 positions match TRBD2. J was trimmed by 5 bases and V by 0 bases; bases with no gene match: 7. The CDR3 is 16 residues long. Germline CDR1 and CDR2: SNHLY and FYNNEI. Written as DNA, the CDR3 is TGTGCCAGCAGTGAAGCAGTGGGAGCGGGGGGGCACGAGCAGTACTTC. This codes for CASSEAVGAGGHEQYF.

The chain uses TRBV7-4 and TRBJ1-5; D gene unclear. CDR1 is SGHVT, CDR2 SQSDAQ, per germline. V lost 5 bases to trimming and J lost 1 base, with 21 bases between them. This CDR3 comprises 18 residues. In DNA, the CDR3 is TGTGCCAGCAGCCCCGCCGAGGGTTGGGAGTTGAGCAATCAGCCCCAGCATTTT. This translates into CASSPAEGWELSNQPQHF.

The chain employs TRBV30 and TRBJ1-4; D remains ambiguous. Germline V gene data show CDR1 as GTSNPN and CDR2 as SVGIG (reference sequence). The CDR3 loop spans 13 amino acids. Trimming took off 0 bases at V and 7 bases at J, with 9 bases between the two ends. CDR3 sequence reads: CAWSVQSGEKLFF. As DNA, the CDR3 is TGTGCCTGGAGTGTACAGAGTGGTGAAAAACTGTTTTTT. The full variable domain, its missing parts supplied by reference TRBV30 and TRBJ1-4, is SQTIHQWPATLVQPVGSPLSLECTVEGTSNPNLYWYRQAAGRGLQLLFYSVGIGQISSEVPQNLSASRPQDRQFILSSKKLLLSDSGFYLCAWSVQSGEKLFFGSGTQLSVL.